Each of the 14 T cell receptor beta chains below was sequenced from the same sample in a study of graft-versus-host responses after intestinal transplantation. No antigen is known for these receptors. TCRdb's table, derived via immunoSEQ multiplex PCR, lists solely in-frame clones and lacks some. The data show about 100,000 clones, with about 88% seen just once and around 0.95% held by the top ten. The sample consisted of unstimulated CD4+ T cells sorted from spleen or lymph node cells, taken before transplant. The receptors come from a human donor who was the organ donor for an intestinal transplant.

V and J are TRBV9 and TRBJ2-5, with TRBD2 as a possible D gene (6 bases). This CDR3 is built from 13 residues. V was shortened by 0 bases and J by 10 bases, with 13 bases between the two germline ends. Germline assignment: CDR1 SGDLS and CDR2 YYNGEE. The CDR3 DNA reads TGTGCCAGCAGCGTAGTAGGGGAGGCGGTCCAGTACTTC. Its protein is CASSVVGEAVQYF. The complete variable domain, with remaining parts taken from reference TRBV9 and TRBJ2-5, reads DSGVTQTPKHLITATGQRVTLRCSPRSGDLSVYWYQQSLDQGLQFLIQYYNGEERAKGNILERFSAQQFPDLHSELNLSSLELGDSALYFCASSVVGEAVQYFGPGTRLLVL.

The chain links TRBV11-3 to TRBJ2-7; possibly TRBD1 for D (6 bases). CDR1 SGHNT and CDR2 YENEEA come from the germline V gene. The germline V and J ends were trimmed by 1 base and 6 bases, with 16 bases remaining between them. The CDR3 extends over 15 amino acids. CDR3 protein: CASSLGLQGSGEQYF. CDR3 nucleotides: TGTGCCAGCAGCTTAGGCTTACAGGGTTCAGGCGAGCAGTACTTC.

V gene TRBV7-2 combines with J gene TRBJ2-1; the D gene could be TRBD1 or TRBD2 (6 bases each). In germline, CDR1 is SGHTA, CDR2 FQGNSA. The CDR3 contains 15 residues. V lost 3 bases and J 4 bases, leaving 13 bases between the germline ends. For the CDR3, the DNA is TGTGCCAGCAGCTTCAACGGGGGCCTATACAATGAGCAGTTCTTC. Amino acid sequence: CASSFNGGLYNEQFF.

This clone was observed a few times. The genes are TRBV18 and TRBJ1-2; D is unresolved. Germline assignment: CDR1 KGHSH and CDR2 LQKENI. V dropped 3 bases and J dropped 2 bases, with 10 bases sitting between them. CDR3 size: 14 residues. The CDR3 nucleotides read TGTGCCAGCTCACCGCCACTTATGAACTATGGCTACACCTTC. Translating it yields CASSPPLMNYGYTF.

The chain has TRBV5-1 and TRBJ1-2, with a possible D match to TRBD1 (5 bases). The CDR3 contains 13 residues. Germline CDR1 is SGHRS and CDR2 is YFSETQ. The V gene lost 0 bases and the J gene lost 7 bases, with 10 bases spanning the gap. The CDR3 loop reads CASSLEAGGGYTF. Here the CDR3 DNA reads TGCGCCAGCAGCTTGGAGGCCGGGGGTGGCTACACCTTC.

The genes are TRBV30 and TRBJ2-1; D gene ambiguous. Germline V gene sequence: CDR1 GTSNPN, CDR2 SVGIG (reference sequence). This CDR3 is built from 13 residues. Trimming stripped 5 bases from V and 4 bases from J, with 12 bases between. CDR3 residues: CAWQQDPYNEQFF. CDR3 DNA: TGTGCCTGGCAGCAGGACCCTTACAATGAGCAGTTCTTC.

This chain uses TRBV5-1 with TRBJ1-1; D is ambiguous. The CDR3 consists of 14 residues. CDR1 is SGHRS and CDR2 is YFSETQ in the germline V gene. Trimming stripped 5 bases from V and 5 bases from J, with 16 bases between. The DNA for the CDR3 is TGCGCCAGCAGAGATGTACTTGGAGGGACTGAAGCTTTCTTT. It codes for CASRDVLGGTEAFF. Combining the CDR3 with reference TRBV5-1 and TRBJ1-1 gives the whole variable domain KAGVTQTPRYLIKTRGQQVTLSCSPISGHRSVSWYQQTPGQGLQFLFEYFSETQRNKGNFPGRFSGRQFSNSRSEMNVSTLELGDSALYLCASRDVLGGTEAFFGQGTRLTVV.

The chain employs TRBV18 and TRBJ2-4; 9 bases line up with TRBD1. Germline V lookup: CDR1 KGHSH, CDR2 LQKENI. The CDR3 consists of 15 residues. The V and J ends lost 0 bases and 5 bases, in that order; junction bases with no gene match: 2. The CDR3 bases are TGTGCCAGCTCACCACCCTGGACAGGGGAAAACATTCAGTACTTC. Protein: CASSPPWTGENIQYF.

The rearrangement links TRBV4-1 to TRBJ1-6; 7 nucleotides match TRBD1. The CDR3 is 16 residues long. The V and J ends lost 2 bases and 8 bases, in that order; junction bases with no gene match: 9. Germline V gene data show CDR1 as MGHRA and CDR2 as YSYEKL. CDR3 nucleotides: TGCGCCAGCAGCCAAATCTTTCGTACAGGGGATTCACCCCTCCACTTT. It encodes CASSQIFRTGDSPLHF.

The sample holds one count of this clone. This chain's CDR3 is CAWSVSYRHTF. The CDR3 coding sequence is TGTGCCTGGAGTGTTAGTTACAGGCACACCTTC. The chain combines TRBV30 with TRBJ1-2; D might be TRBD1 (5 bases). CDR1 is GTSNPN, CDR2 SVGIG, per germline (reference sequence). Trimming removed 0 bases at V and 12 bases at J, with 11 bases between. This CDR3 has 11 amino acids.

V and J are TRBV5-4 and TRBJ2-1; 10 bases agree with TRBD1. This CDR3 contains 15 residues. Looked up from germline, CDR1 is SGHNT and CDR2 is YYREEE (reference sequence). The junction had 8 bases not matched to a gene; V was cut back by 2 bases and J by 9 bases. The CDR3 DNA reads TGTGCCAGCAGCTTCAGGACAGGGGGAGTCACTGAGCAGTTCTTC. This sequence encodes CASSFRTGGVTEQFF.

This clone was seen a single time. This sample includes further DNA sequences coding for the same CDR3. The chain combines TRBV5-1 with TRBJ1-2; the match to TRBD1 covers 10 bases. The CDR3 length is 13 residues. Germline V lookup: CDR1 SGHRS, CDR2 YFSETQ. V dropped 4 bases and J dropped 5; count of bases not matched to a gene: 2. The CDR3 spells CASSPDRGYGYTF. The CDR3 DNA reads TGCGCCAGCAGCCCGGACAGGGGGTATGGCTACACCTTC.

This clone appeared a single time. V and J are TRBV28 and TRBJ2-7; D is possibly TRBD2 (5 bases). V was clipped by 1 base and J by 3 bases, with 13 bases between them. The CDR3 loop spans 15 amino acids. Germline CDR1 is MDHEN and CDR2 is SYDVKM. The CDR3 loop is CASSLLSGLRYEQYF. CDR3 DNA: TGTGCCAGCAGTTTATTAAGTGGACTGCGCTACGAGCAGTACTTC.

The chain carries TRBV18 and TRBJ1-3; TRBD1 matches at 7 bases. J lost 10 bases, V lost 8 bases, and 11 bases had no gene match. Per germline, CDR1 KGHSH and CDR2 LQKENI. The CDR3 is 13 residues long. The CDR3 region is CASPEQGMRTIYF. The CDR3 DNA follows: TGTGCCAGCCCGGAACAGGGGATGAGAACCATATATTTT.